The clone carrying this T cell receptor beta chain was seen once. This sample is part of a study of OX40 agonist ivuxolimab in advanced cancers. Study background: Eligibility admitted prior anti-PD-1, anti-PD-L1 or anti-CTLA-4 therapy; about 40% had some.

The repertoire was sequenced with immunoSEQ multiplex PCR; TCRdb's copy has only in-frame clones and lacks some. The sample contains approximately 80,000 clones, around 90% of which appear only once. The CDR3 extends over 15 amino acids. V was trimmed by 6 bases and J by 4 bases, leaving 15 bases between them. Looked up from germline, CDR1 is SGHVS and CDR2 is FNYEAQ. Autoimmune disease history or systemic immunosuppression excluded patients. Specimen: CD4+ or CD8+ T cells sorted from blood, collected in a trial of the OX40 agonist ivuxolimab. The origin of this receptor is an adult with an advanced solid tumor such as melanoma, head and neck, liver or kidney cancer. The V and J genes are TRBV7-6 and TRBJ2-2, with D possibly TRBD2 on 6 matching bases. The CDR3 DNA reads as TGTGCCAGCAGGGGGACGGCACTAGCCACCGGGGAGCTGTTTTTT. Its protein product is CASRGTALATGELFF.